Shown below are 6 T cell receptor beta chains from a single sample sequenced in a study of blood T cells in healthy people across ages. Primers used in a second PCR of about 7 to 12 cycles were a sample-barcoded 5' primer and a J-beta primer mix. TCRdb re-called the 5' RACE reads with MiXCR, one entry per CDR3 protein. The data show more than 1,400,000 distinct CDR3 sequences, 42% seen once. Sequencing was performed on blood. These receptors were taken from a woman aged 18-35 years in good health.

There are many counts of this clonotype. The chain has TRBV7-9 and TRBJ2-7; D possibly matches TRBD1 or TRBD2 (5 bases each). Per the germline V gene, CDR1 is SEHNR and CDR2 is FQNEAQ (reference sequence). Trimming pared 7 bases from V and 7 bases from J, leaving 41 bases between. The CDR3 runs 21 residues. CDR3 residues: CASTLKEGSGQLHPWGNEQYF. As DNA, the CDR3 is TGTGCCAGCACCCTAAAAGAGGGGTCCGGACAACTACATCCCTGGGGCAATGAGCAGTACTTC.

The gene calls are TRBV27 and TRBJ1-2, with D maybe TRBD1 (5 bases). V lost 4 bases to trimming and J lost 8 bases, with 11 bases between them. This CDR3 has 12 residues. Looked up from germline, CDR1 is MNHEY and CDR2 is SMNVEV (reference sequence). The CDR3 region has the DNA TGTGCCAGCAGTTCAGGGAACGGAGGCTACACCTTC. This gives the protein CASSSGNGGYTF.

In its sample, this clonotype was seen a few times. This chain connects TRBV5-1 to TRBJ2-7; TRBD2 matches at 9 bases. Germline V gives CDR1 SGHRS, CDR2 YFSETQ. The CDR3 is made up of 18 amino acids. With V trimmed by 0 bases and J by 1 base, 11 bases remained unmatched. The chain's CDR3 is CASSLDGIKREVSYEQYF. The DNA for the CDR3 is TGCGCCAGCAGCTTGGATGGAATAAAGCGGGAGGTGTCCTACGAGCAGTACTTC.

In this sample, this clonotype turned up a few times. The rearrangement joins TRBV7-2 to TRBJ2-7, with TRBD2 as a possible D gene (5 bases). This CDR3 has 13 residues. CDR1 and CDR2 from the germline V gene are SGHTA and FQGNSA. Trimming pared 3 bases from V and 8 bases from J, leaving 14 bases between. The CDR3 region has the DNA TGTGCCAGCAGCTTTTTGAGGGATTGGAAGCAGTACTTC. Translating it yields CASSFLRDWKQYF. The entire variable domain, with the rest obtained from reference TRBV7-2 and TRBJ2-7, is as follows: GAGVSQSPSNKVTEKGKDVELRCDPISGHTALYWYRQSLGQGLEFLIYFQGNSAPDKSGLPSDRFSAERTGGSVSTLTIQRTQQEDSAVYLCASSFLRDWKQYFGPGTRLTVT.

The CDR3 sequence is CSAERGTSGYNEQYF. CDR3 coding DNA: TGCAGCGCCGAAAGGGGGACTAGCGGGTACAATGAGCAGTACTTC. The chain has TRBV29-1 and TRBJ2-7; 12 bases are shared with TRBD2. Trimming cost V 7 bases and J 7 bases; bases outside gene matches: 14. In germline, CDR1 is SQVTM, CDR2 ANQGSEA. CDR3 size: 15 residues.

This clonotype was seen a few times. J is TRBJ2-7 and V is TRBV29-1, with TRBD1 identical over 8 bases. With 6 bases clipped from V and 0 bases from J, the junction kept 7 bases outside the gene matches. CDR3 length: 14 residues. Germline CDR1 SQVTM, CDR2 ANQGSEA. The CDR3 protein is CSVIDRGSSYEQYF. As DNA, the CDR3 is TGCAGCGTCATCGACAGGGGAAGCTCCTACGAGCAGTACTTC.